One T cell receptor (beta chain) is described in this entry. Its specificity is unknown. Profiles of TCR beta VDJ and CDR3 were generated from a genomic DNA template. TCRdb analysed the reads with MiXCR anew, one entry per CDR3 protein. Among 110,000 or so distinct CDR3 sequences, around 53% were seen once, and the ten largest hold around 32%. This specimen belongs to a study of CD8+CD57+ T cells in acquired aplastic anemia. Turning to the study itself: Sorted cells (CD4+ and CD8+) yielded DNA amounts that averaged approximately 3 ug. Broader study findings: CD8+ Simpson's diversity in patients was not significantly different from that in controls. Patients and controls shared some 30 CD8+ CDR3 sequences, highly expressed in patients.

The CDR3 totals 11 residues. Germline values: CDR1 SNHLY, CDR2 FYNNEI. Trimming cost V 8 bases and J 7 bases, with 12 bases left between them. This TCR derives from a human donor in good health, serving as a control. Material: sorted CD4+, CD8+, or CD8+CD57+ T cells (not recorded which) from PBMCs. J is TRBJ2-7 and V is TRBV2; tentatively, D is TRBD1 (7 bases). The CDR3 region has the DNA TGTGCCAGCGAGACAGGGAGGGAGCAGTACTTC. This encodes CASETGREQYF.